The TCR beta chain described here comes from a study of T cells in severe cutaneous drug reactions (dated by TCRdb to between 2018 and 2021). Background on the whole study: Recruitment took place between about 2010 and 2019, drawing patients from Taiwan, Thailand and a European registry network. Blister fluids/cells, PBMC and other biological samples were taken from patients in the acute stage or the recovery stage. Single-cell sequencing, quantitative PCR validation, functional assays and transgenic mouse experiments were combined with bulk TCR sequencing. The Naranjo algorithm and the ALDEN drug causality algorithm were used to identify the culprit drug. Libraries used iRepertoire multiplex PCR; authors cited a comparison showing similar capture of abundant clonotypes across iRepertoire and 5' RACE methods with or without UMI. Only patients with a probable or definite SJS/TEN or DRESS diagnosis by RegiSCAR criteria were enrolled. The study at large found these results: All seven CBZ-SJS/TEN blister samples contained a public TCRbeta CDR3 (mean roughly 15%), which was undetectable or scarce in tolerant-control and healthy-donor PBMC. The authors stated that further study is still needed to find out whether the public TCR applies more generally to SJS/TEN caused by other drugs. TRBV12-4 usage was strongly increased in CBZ-SJS/TEN patients, averaging approximately 32% in blister cells and 5% to 6% in PBMC.

For both bulk and single-cell sequencing, libraries were prepared with the iRepertoire multiplex PCR system and TCR subtype-specific primers. Multiplex PCR with primers aimed at the V, D and J gene regions produced the bulk TCR beta libraries. Roughly 95-550 ng of RNA per sample served as input for bulk TCR library preparation. Bulk TCR beta amplicons were sequenced on an Illumina MiSeq. Concerning the study's data processing: Sample misassignments and low-quality sequencing reads were removed through quality control steps. The amino acids lying between the V-gene Y[YFLI]C motif and the J-segment [FW]GXGT motif were defined as CDR3. The IMGT database was followed for TRBV and TRBJ gene assignments and CDR3 clonotypes. Per-sample TRBV expression was normalized to the mean of the same gene in PBMC from 44 healthy donors. TCRdb reprocessed the reads, so every CDR3 protein sequence counts as one entry and DNA is not shown. In this record, the V and J calls reflect TCRdb's handling and not the investigators' own analysis. This sample's clone table shows just over 20,000 distinct CDR3 sequences. The top ten constitute 7.5% of the sample.

Turning to this clonotype: This clone's antigen is unknown.

Per the germline V gene (reference sequence), MNHEY is the CDR1 and SMNVEV is the CDR2. The CDR3 numbers 14 residues from cysteine through phenylalanine. No nucleotide data were recorded. Sequencing was performed on donors who were patients with carbamazepine-induced Stevens-Johnson syndrome or toxic epidermal necrolysis (CBZ-SJS/TEN). Peripheral blood repertoires were obtained from CBZ-SJS/TEN patients of Han Chinese (roughly 5) and European (about six) origin. To look for drug-specific clonotypes, next-generation sequencing was used to profile the T cell receptor repertoires of patients with drug-induced severe cutaneous adverse reactions. The RNA was isolated from either blister cells of skin lesions or peripheral blood mononuclear cells.

The sample consisted of PBMCs. The source of this sequence is a human donor with toxic epidermal necrolysis, a severe cutaneous drug reaction. The chain was built from TRBV27 and TRBJ2-7; the D gene TCRdb calls, TRBD1, cannot be checked with no DNA. This receptor has the CDR3 CASSPGQWGFEQYF.